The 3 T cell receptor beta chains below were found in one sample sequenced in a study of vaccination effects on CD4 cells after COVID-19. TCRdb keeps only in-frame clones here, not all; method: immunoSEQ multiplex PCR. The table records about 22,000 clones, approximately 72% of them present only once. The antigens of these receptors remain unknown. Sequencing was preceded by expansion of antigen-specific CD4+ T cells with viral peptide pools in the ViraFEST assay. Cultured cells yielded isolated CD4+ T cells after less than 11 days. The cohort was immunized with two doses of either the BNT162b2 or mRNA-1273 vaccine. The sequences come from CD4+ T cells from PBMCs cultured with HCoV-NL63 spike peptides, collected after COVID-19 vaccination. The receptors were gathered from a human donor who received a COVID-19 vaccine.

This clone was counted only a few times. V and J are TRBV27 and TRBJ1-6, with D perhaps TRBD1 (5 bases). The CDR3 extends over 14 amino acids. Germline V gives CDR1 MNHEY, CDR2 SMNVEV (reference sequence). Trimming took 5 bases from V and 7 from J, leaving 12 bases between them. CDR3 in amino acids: CASSGGEKNSPLHF. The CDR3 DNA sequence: TGTGCCAGCAGTGGGGGGGAGAAGAATTCACCCCTCCACTTT.

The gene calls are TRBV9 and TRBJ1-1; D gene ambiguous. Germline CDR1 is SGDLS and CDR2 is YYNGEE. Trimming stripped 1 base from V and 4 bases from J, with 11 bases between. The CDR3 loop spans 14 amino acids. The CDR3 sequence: CASSVRDTVTEAFF. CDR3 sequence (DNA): TGTGCCAGCAGCGTACGGGATACGGTCACTGAAGCTTTCTTT.

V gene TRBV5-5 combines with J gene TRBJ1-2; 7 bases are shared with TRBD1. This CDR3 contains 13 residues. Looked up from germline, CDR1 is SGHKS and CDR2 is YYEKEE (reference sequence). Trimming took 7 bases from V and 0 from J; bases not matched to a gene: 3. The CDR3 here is CASWDSANYGYTF. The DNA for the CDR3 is TGTGCCAGCTGGGACAGCGCTAACTATGGCTACACCTTC.